The 17 T cell receptor beta chains below were found in one sample sequenced in a study of T cells in localized non-small cell lung cancer. TCRdb's copy holds only in-frame clones and misses some; the assay was immunoSEQ multiplex PCR. Seen here are about 1,600 clones, under 25% observed once, and the top ten hold about 9%. The sample in question was normal lung tissue next to the tumor, obtained before any cancer treatment. The receptors were gathered from a woman aged 40-70 years with stage I lung adenocarcinoma.

The chain couples TRBV11-3 to TRBJ2-7, with D perhaps TRBD1 or TRBD2 (5 bases each). This CDR3 has 14 residues. CDR1 is SGHNT, CDR2 YENEEA, per germline. V was cut by 4 bases and J by 2 bases, with 12 bases left in between. The CDR3 protein is CASSYGTAAYEQYF. As DNA, the CDR3 is TGTGCCAGCAGCTACGGGACCGCTGCCTACGAGCAGTACTTC.

This clone is medium-sized (0.01 to 0.1%) within its sample. The gene calls are TRBV9 and TRBJ1-5; D perhaps matches TRBD1 (6 bases). The CDR3 is 13 residues long. Trimming stripped 5 bases from V and 4 bases from J, with 10 bases between. CDR1 and CDR2 (germline): SGDLS, YYNGEE. The CDR3 spells CASRSRGNQPQHF. The DNA for the CDR3 is TGTGCCAGCAGAAGCAGGGGAAATCAGCCCCAGCATTTT.

The chain employs TRBV6-8 and TRBJ2-1; D uncertain. Germline CDR1 is MNHGY and CDR2 is SAAAGT. The CDR3 length is 12 residues. Trimming took off 11 bases at V and 9 bases at J, with 17 bases between the two ends. In DNA form, the CDR3 reads TGTGCCTCCGGTTCGGTGTCCGGTGAGCAGTTCTTC. It specifies CASGSVSGEQFF.

This clone is deemed medium-sized. The chain joins TRBV9 to TRBJ1-6; 7 bases agree with TRBD1. Unmatched junction bases numbered 15, after V lost 7 bases and J lost 5 bases. This CDR3 has 17 amino acids. Germline values: CDR1 SGDLS, CDR2 YYNGEE. In DNA form, the CDR3 reads TGTGCCAGCGCTGACGACAGGGTGCGGGGCGATAATTCACCCCTCCACTTT. It yields the protein CASADDRVRGDNSPLHF.

CDR3 nucleotide sequence: TGCGCCAGTAAAGCGGGGGTTTTCACAGATACGCAGTATTTT. Translation: CASKAGVFTDTQYF. The chain joins TRBV5-1 to TRBJ2-3; TRBD2 agrees at 8 bases. Germline CDR1 SGHRS, CDR2 YFSETQ. This CDR3 comprises 14 residues. The V and J ends lost 8 bases and 2 bases, in that order; junction bases with no gene match: 7.

This chain joins TRBV5-1 and TRBJ1-4; D gene unclear. Germline CDR1 is SGHRS and CDR2 is YFSETQ. The CDR3 runs 15 residues. V was clipped by 3 bases and J by 0 bases, with 9 bases between them. The CDR3 protein is CASSSGDSTNEKLFF. DNA for the CDR3: TGCGCCAGCAGCTCAGGAGATTCAACTAATGAAAAACTGTTTTTT.

V gene TRBV29-1 combines with J gene TRBJ1-1; TRBD1 is a possible D gene (6 bases). Germline assignment: CDR1 SQVTM and CDR2 ANQGSEA. CDR3 size: 12 residues. V was cut by 5 bases and J by 1 base, with 8 bases left in between. The CDR3 sequence is CSVQGQNTEAFF. In nucleotides, the CDR3 is TGCAGCGTTCAGGGACAGAACACTGAAGCTTTCTTT.

This clone was seen a handful of times. The rearrangement joins TRBV19 to TRBJ2-7, with D tentatively TRBD1 or TRBD2 (5 bases each). This CDR3 region has 15 residues. V lost 9 bases and J lost 4, with 22 bases in between. Germline lookup yields CDR1 LNHDA and CDR2 SQIVND (reference sequence). CDR3 sequence reads: CASSAGTPVGYEQYF. The CDR3 coding sequence is TGTGCCAGCAGTGCAGGGACCCCGGTGGGGTACGAGCAGTACTTC. Full variable domain (missing parts from reference TRBV19 and TRBJ2-7): DGGITQSPKYLFRKEGQNVTLSCEQNLNHDAMYWYRQDPGQGLRLIYYSQIVNDFQKGDIAEGYSVSREKKESFPLTVTSAQKNPTAFYLCASSAGTPVGYEQYFGPGTRLTVT.

V is TRBV19 and J is TRBJ1-1; D perhaps matches TRBD1 (5 bases). Germline V gene sequence: CDR1 LNHDA, CDR2 SQIVND (reference sequence). With 3 bases removed from V and 8 bases from J, the gap between germline ends came to 10 bases. The CDR3 sequence is 12 residues long. CDR3 in DNA: TGTGCCAGTAGTATCATCGCAGGGGAAGCTTTCTTT. Its translation: CASSIIAGEAFF.

The chain has TRBV19 and TRBJ1-6; 7 bases map to TRBD1. Losses at the gene ends were 3 bases for V and 9 bases for J; bases not matched to a gene: 8. The CDR3 length is 15 residues. Germline CDR1 is LNHDA and CDR2 is SQIVND (reference sequence). This CDR3 is CASSIQTGLGSPLHF. CDR3 nucleotide sequence: TGTGCCAGTAGTATCCAGACAGGGCTTGGTTCACCCCTCCACTTT.

This clone was seen more than once but under ten times. This chain uses TRBV30 with TRBJ1-1; D remains unclear. V lost 0 bases and J 0 bases, leaving 5 bases between the germline ends. The CDR3 runs 13 residues. Germline CDR1 is GTSNPN and CDR2 is SVGIG (reference sequence). DNA for the CDR3: TGTGCCTGGAGTGTTTGGTTGAACACTGAAGCTTTCTTT. The encoded protein is CAWSVWLNTEAFF. The variable domain in full, completed from reference TRBV30 and TRBJ1-1, reads SQTIHQWPATLVQPVGSPLSLECTVEGTSNPNLYWYRQAAGRGLQLLFYSVGIGQISSEVPQNLSASRPQDRQFILSSKKLLLSDSGFYLCAWSVWLNTEAFFGQGTRLTVV.

This clone was counted a few times. The rearrangement uses TRBV5-1 and TRBJ2-7; 10 bases are shared with TRBD2. Germline assignment: CDR1 SGHRS and CDR2 YFSETQ. CDR3 length: 15 amino acids. V lost 7 bases and J lost 6; bases outside the gene matches: 13. The CDR3 sequence: CASRSGGASLGEQYF. In DNA, the CDR3 is TGCGCCAGCCGAAGCGGGGGGGCCTCCCTCGGCGAGCAGTACTTC.

By share, this clone ranks as large. In nucleotides, the CDR3 is TGCGCCAGCAGACCACTTAGACCGGGACACGCTCACACAGATACGCAGTATTTT. Translated, it gives CASRPLRPGHAHTDTQYF. The chain joins TRBV4-1 to TRBJ2-3; a possible D gene is TRBD1 (6 bases). V dropped 6 bases and J dropped 2 bases, with 24 bases sitting between them. The CDR3 runs 18 residues. The germline CDR1 and CDR2 sequences are MGHRA and YSYEKL.

The chain recombines TRBV9 with TRBJ1-2, with D tentatively TRBD1 (5 bases). Germline CDR1 reads SGDLS; CDR2 reads YYNGEE. V was cut by 3 bases and J by 0 bases, with 12 bases left in between. This CDR3 region has 15 residues. CDR3 in DNA: TGTGCCAGCAGCGAACAGGCCGGAGCTAACTATGGCTACACCTTC. This translates into CASSEQAGANYGYTF.

The chain links TRBV11-3 to TRBJ1-2, with a possible D match to TRBD1 (5 bases). The CDR3 contains 15 residues. V dropped 0 bases and J dropped 5 bases, with 13 bases sitting between them. CDR1 and CDR2 from the germline V gene are SGHNT and YENEEA. The CDR3 DNA reads as TGTGCCAGCAGCTTAGATGTAGGGGTTATATATGGCTACACCTTC. As protein: CASSLDVGVIYGYTF.

By frequency in the sample, this clone is medium-sized. The chain couples TRBV11-3 to TRBJ2-7; 8 bases align to TRBD2. V trimming: 4 bases; J trimming: 4 bases; junction bases outside the gene matches: 6. There are 14 residues in the CDR3. The germline CDR1 and CDR2 sequences are SGHNT and YENEEA. CDR3 nucleotides: TGTGCCAGCAGCTCGGGAGGGACATTATACGAGCAGTACTTC. Translating it yields CASSSGGTLYEQYF.

The CDR3 sequence is CASSPRQGVTFSTF. In nucleotides, the CDR3 is TGTGCCAGCAGCCCTCGACAGGGGGTAACTTTCTCCACCTTC. The chain has TRBV6-8 and TRBJ1-2, with 9 bases that match TRBD1. The V segment lost 6 bases and the J segment 13 bases; nucleotides outside the gene matches: 15. Germline CDR1 is MNHGY and CDR2 is SAAAGT. CDR3 size: 14 residues.